The entry that follows covers one T cell receptor beta chain sequence. Its antigen is not yet known. The sample holds no much larger clone one base away, and base qualities are not on file. Participants in the prospective study were aged about 18 to 95 years, lived in 24 United States geographic areas, and enrolled through a virtual design. To assign participants to cohorts, the prospective study relied on clinical history that participants themselves reported in a screening survey and a study questionnaire. For ImmuneRACE Cohort 3, a participant was defined as recovered based on two consecutive negative NP/OP PCR tests, clearance by a healthcare professional, or resolution of symptoms. In the prospective study, whole blood, serum and a nasopharyngeal or oropharyngeal swab were collected from each participant by mobile phlebotomists. Additional blood draws and questionnaires over an approximately two-month period could optionally be provided by prospective study participants. Before DNA extraction, prospective study blood samples were shipped either frozen or at room temperature.

The junction shows trimming of 2 bases on V and 8 bases on J, plus 15 bases between the germline ends. From a lookup of the germline V gene, CDR1 and CDR2 are MNHEY and SVGAGI. The CDR3 numbers 14 residues from cysteine through phenylalanine. CDR3 DNA only is kept here, 42 bases in frame from base 1. This sample was included in a study of blood T cell repertoires in COVID-19 (TCRdb year 2020). Study-level background: Collaborator samples came from the United States, Italy and Spain and covered acute and convalescent phases of COVID-19. Nearly every sample came with metadata listing a de-identified subject ID, COVID-19 status, age in years and sex. Where HLA class I and class II types were available, the types were taken from metadata supplied by the sample provider, not from assay-based typing. The repertoires were released in a freely available public database meant as a resource for research on the immune response to SARS-CoV-2. Deeply sampled blood TCRbeta repertoires from subjects exposed to, actively infected with, or recovered from COVID-19 were included in the dataset. The prospective study material was composed of cDNA or gDNA derived from T cells, B-cell-depleted T cells, or PBMCs. The samples were drawn from two sources: the first 160 participants of the ongoing ImmuneRACE study, and approximately 1,300 subjects contributed by 6 global collaborators. Results the study describes overall, beyond this receptor: Clinical and demographic metadata were provided uncurated, with the amount varying by source and participant.

The immunoSEQ Assay, a bias-controlled multiplex PCR, was used to amplify TCRbeta CDR3 regions from genomic DNA. The published analysis was carried out like this. Within the assay, amplification of reference gene primers was used to estimate how many nucleated cells each sample contained. To quantify the absolute abundance of each unique TCRbeta CDR3 rearrangement, sequence reads were collapsed and filtered. Productive Simpson clonality was computed per sample as the square root of Simpson's diversity index over productive rearrangements. TCRdb mirrors the immuneACCESS table, restricted to in-frame sequences. Some clones are absent from its copies; in checked studies, under half trace to an unresolved V gene, and the reason for the others is unknown. V, J and clone size were drawn from that table, and D and trimming were deduced from the DNA. Within this sample are approximately 440,000 clones, with around 90% of them counted one time only. 0.6% to 0.7% of the sample belongs to the ten largest clones.

Sequenced sample: PBMCs or T cells enriched from blood (not recorded which). The source is a man aged 18 to 30 who had recovered from COVID-19. This receptor chain uses TRBV6-5 and TRBJ1-1, with TRBD1 perhaps the D gene, on 5 matching bases. The base sequence is TGTGCCAGCAGTTACGGTCGGGGGGGTGCGGAAGCTTTCTTT. The translation is CASSYGRGGAEAFF.